A single sample gave rise to the 20 T cell receptor beta chains below, sequenced in a study of OX40 agonist ivuxolimab in advanced cancers. Library generation was performed with the immunoSEQ multiplex PCR assay. Sourced from immuneACCESS, this table was stored by TCRdb with only in-frame sequences that have V and J called. A share of the clones is absent; for the studies checked, an unresolved V gene accounts for under half, and the remainder has no known explanation. Across this sample there are some 150,000 clones, with 93% seen only once. The ten largest make up about 0.93% of the sample. Sequenced material: CD4+ or CD8+ T cells sorted from blood, taken in a trial of the OX40 agonist ivuxolimab. The receptor set was obtained from an adult with an advanced solid tumor such as melanoma, head and neck, liver or kidney cancer.

The V gene is TRBV12-1, the J gene TRBJ2-1; TRBD2 was called by the table and not checked on the DNA. TRBV12-1 is a listed pseudogene. CDR3 size: 15 residues. The CDR3, as DNA: TGTGCCAGCAGCGGCGGGGGAAACTCCTACAATGAGCAGTTCTTC. Its protein product is CASSGGGNSYNEQFF.

The genes are TRBV28 and TRBJ2-7; a possible D gene is TRBD2 (5 bases). Germline-derived CDR1 and CDR2 are MDHEN and SYDVKM. There are 16 residues in the CDR3. Trimming took off 7 bases at V and 5 bases at J, with 24 bases between the two ends. The DNA for the CDR3 is TGTGCCAGCACTCCCACATCCAGAGGGAGTAAGAACGAGCAGTACTTC. Its protein product is CASTPTSRGSKNEQYF.

The chain has TRBV18 and TRBJ1-1; D remains unclear. V was cut by 8 bases and J by 1 base, with 11 bases left in between. The CDR3 totals 13 residues. The V gene's germline CDR1 is KGHSH and CDR2 LQKENI. CDR3 DNA sequence: TGTGCCAGCCTACCCCCGGGGAACACTGAAGCTTTCTTT. It encodes CASLPPGNTEAFF.

Notes on this clone: In the same sample, other DNA sequences code for this CDR3. The chain carries TRBV5-1 and TRBJ2-3; D not certain. The length of the CDR3 is 13 residues. V shed 3 bases and J shed 1 base, with 6 bases lying between them. Germline V gives CDR1 SGHRS, CDR2 YFSETQ. The CDR3 region has the DNA TGCGCCAGCAGCTCGGGCGGCACAGATACGCAGTATTTT. Protein sequence: CASSSGGTDTQYF.

This sequence joins TRBV28 and TRBJ1-5; unclear D gene. V was pared by 6 bases and J by 3 bases, with 15 bases between. Germline V CDR1 and CDR2: MDHEN, SYDVKM. The CDR3 is 15 amino acids. The CDR3 DNA sequence: TGTGCCAGCAGCCGGGCTGGGGTGTACAATCAGCCCCAGCATTTT. It translates to CASSRAGVYNQPQHF.

The rearrangement links TRBV5-5 to TRBJ1-5; the D is unclear. This CDR3 is built from 15 residues. Trimming pared 0 bases from V and 3 bases from J, leaving 10 bases between. CDR1 is SGHKS, CDR2 YYEKEE, per germline (reference sequence). CDR3 amino acids: CASSLGNVHNQPQHF. CDR3 nucleotide sequence: TGTGCCAGCAGCTTGGGAAACGTCCACAATCAGCCCCAGCATTTT. Full variable domain (missing parts from reference TRBV5-5 and TRBJ1-5): DAGVTQSPTHLIKTRGQQVTLRCSPISGHKSVSWYQQVLGQGPQFIFQYYEKEERGRGNFPDRFSARQFPNYSSELNVNALLLGDSALYLCASSLGNVHNQPQHFGDGTRLSIL.

Points on this clone: Other DNA sequences in this specimen translate into the identical CDR3. This chain uses TRBV28 with TRBJ2-7; no definite D call. V was trimmed by 2 bases and J by 2 bases, leaving 4 bases between them. This CDR3 has 12 residues. Germline CDR1 and CDR2: MDHEN and SYDVKM. CDR3 coding DNA: TGTGCCAGCAGTTTAGGAACCTACGAGCAGTACTTC. This codes for CASSLGTYEQYF.

The CDR3 bases are TGTGCCAGCAGCCGTCACTACACCTTC. Amino acid sequence: CASSRHYTF. The chain couples TRBV7-2 to TRBJ1-2; D not certain. The CDR3 contains 9 residues. V gave up 5 bases and J gave up 10 bases, with 5 bases separating them. Germline CDR1 is SGHTA and CDR2 is FQGNSA.

The rearrangement links TRBV5-5 to TRBJ2-5; weak D call: TRBD2 (5 bases). This CDR3 contains 14 residues. CDR1 is SGHKS, CDR2 YYEKEE, per germline (reference sequence). V lost 6 bases and J 7 bases, leaving 19 bases between the germline ends. CDR3 nucleotide sequence: TGTGCCAGCACCCCCCTGACATCAGGAGGGACCCAGTACTTC. It specifies CASTPLTSGGTQYF. The whole variable domain, filled in from reference TRBV5-5 and TRBJ2-5, reads DAGVTQSPTHLIKTRGQQVTLRCSPISGHKSVSWYQQVLGQGPQFIFQYYEKEERGRGNFPDRFSARQFPNYSSELNVNALLLGDSALYLCASTPLTSGGTQYFGPGTRLLVL.

This chain connects TRBV27 to TRBJ1-5; possibly TRBD1 for D (5 bases). The germline gives CDR1 MNHEY, CDR2 SMNVEV (reference sequence). The CDR3 runs 15 residues. V was trimmed by 3 bases and J by 3 bases, leaving 12 bases between them. CDR3 coding DNA: TGTGCCAGCAGTTTTAAGGGGATCCCCAATCAGCCCCAGCATTTT. Residues: CASSFKGIPNQPQHF.

The CDR3 DNA reads TGTGCCAGCAGCTCCCGCGGGGGCTCCTACGAGCAGTACTTC. Translated: CASSSRGGSYEQYF. The chain is built from TRBV7-3 and TRBJ2-7; 7 bases are shared with TRBD2. The CDR3 has 14 amino acids. Germline lookup yields CDR1 SGHTA and CDR2 FQGTGA. The V and J ends lost 4 bases and 0 bases, in that order; junction bases with no gene match: 3.

The genes are TRBV18 and TRBJ1-5; 12 positions agree with TRBD1. Trimming at V came to 6 bases and at J to 1 base, leaving 10 bases not matched to a gene. The CDR3 has 18 residues. The germline V gene has CDR1 KGHSH and CDR2 LQKENI. CDR3 sequence reads: CASSPGTGGAVSNQPQHF. CDR3 sequence (DNA): TGTGCCAGCTCCCCCGGGACAGGGGGCGCGGTCAGCAATCAGCCCCAGCATTTT.

This chain joins TRBV5-1 and TRBJ2-6; 7 bases fit TRBD1. The germline gives CDR1 SGHRS, CDR2 YFSETQ. The CDR3 contains 16 residues. V was pared by 0 bases and J by 12 bases, with 12 bases of the junction left unmatched. CDR3 sequence reads: CASSLVFRDSPSVLTF. CDR3 in DNA: TGCGCCAGCAGCTTGGTTTTTCGGGACAGCCCTTCCGTCCTGACTTTC.

The rearrangement links TRBV11-1 to TRBJ2-7; TRBD2 agrees at 8 bases. Trimming removed 1 base from V and 3 bases from J; junction bases left unmatched: 5. The CDR3 covers 15 residues. Germline assignment: CDR1 SGHAT and CDR2 FQDESV (reference sequence). The chain's CDR3 is CASSLVRLARYEQYF. In nucleotides, the CDR3 is TGTGCCAGCAGCTTAGTAAGACTAGCGCGCTACGAGCAGTACTTC.

The chain joins TRBV5-1 to TRBJ2-1; D gene ambiguous. This CDR3 is 13 amino acids long. The ends were cut back, 0 bases at V and 9 bases at J, with 10 bases in the middle. CDR1 is SGHRS, CDR2 YFSETQ, per germline. CDR3 bases: TGCGCCAGCAGCTTGGGGCAAGCGAGTGAGCAGTTCTTC. It codes for CASSLGQASEQFF.

This chain uses TRBV6-5 with TRBJ1-2; 8 bases match TRBD1. The V segment lost 0 bases and the J segment 2 bases; nucleotides outside the gene matches: 5. Germline V gene data show CDR1 as MNHEY and CDR2 as SVGAGI. The CDR3 runs 16 residues. The CDR3 protein is CASSYSGQGANYGYTF. In nucleotides, the CDR3 is TGTGCCAGCAGTTACTCGGGGCAGGGGGCCAACTATGGCTACACCTTC.

The chain employs TRBV11-1 and TRBJ2-7; weak D call: TRBD2 (5 bases). The CDR3 extends over 15 amino acids. Between the trimmed V and J ends, which lost 3 bases and 2 bases, there was a span of 14 bases. The germline gives CDR1 SGHAT, CDR2 FQDESV (reference sequence). The CDR3 loop reads CASSFFGVITYEQYF. Here the CDR3 DNA reads TGTGCCAGCAGCTTCTTCGGGGTAATCACCTACGAGCAGTACTTC.

The chain employs TRBV5-5 and TRBJ1-3, with 9 bases aligning to TRBD1. V trimming: 3 bases; J trimming: 4 bases; junction bases outside the gene matches: 5. The CDR3 is made up of 15 amino acids. Germline CDR1 SGHKS, CDR2 YYEKEE (reference sequence). CDR3 coding DNA: TGTGCCAGCAGCTCCCGAGGACAGGGGGGAAACACCATATATTTT. Its translation: CASSSRGQGGNTIYF.

The rearrangement joins TRBV5-4 to TRBJ1-1; the D gene is possibly TRBD1 (6 bases). CDR3 length: 17 residues. With 0 bases removed from V and 2 bases from J, the gap between germline ends came to 17 bases. Germline V gene lookup returns CDR1 SGHNT and CDR2 YYREEE (reference sequence). CDR3 in DNA: TGTGCCAGCAGCTTGGCACAGGGTCTTTTAGATAACACTGAAGCTTTCTTT. It codes for CASSLAQGLLDNTEAFF.

This chain uses TRBV7-8 with TRBJ2-3; 7 bases line up with TRBD2. The CDR3 extends over 14 amino acids. CDR1 and CDR2 (germline): SGHVS, FQNEAQ. After removal of 5 bases from V and 2 bases from J, the junction contained 4 bases not matched to a gene. CDR3 in amino acids: CASSPGTNTDTQYF. The CDR3 DNA follows: TGTGCCAGCAGCCCAGGGACTAACACAGATACGCAGTATTTT. Full variable domain (rest looked up from reference TRBV7-8 and TRBJ2-3): GAGVSQSPRYKVAKRGQDVALRCDPISGHVSLFWYQQALGQGPEFLTYFQNEAQLDKSGLPSDRFFAERPEGSVSTLKIQRTQQEDSAVYLCASSPGTNTDTQYFGPGTRLTVL.